This T cell receptor (beta chain) was found in a study of T-cell memory formation after mild COVID-19. Study-wide points: Clones that shrank (day 15 to 85) were balanced CD4/CD8, whereas later expanders leaned CD4+. Cross-reactive memory apparently joined, as some responding clones appeared in pre-infection memory.

Via MiXCR, TCRdb re-called the 5' RACE reads, giving one row per CDR3 protein. The table shows roughly 310,000 distinct CDR3 sequences, with roughly 15% occurring only once. With respect to this clonotype: The antigen remains undetermined.

This CDR3 is built from 13 residues. Germline values: CDR1 LGHNA, CDR2 YSLEER. Trimming stripped 0 bases from V and 8 bases from J, with 10 bases between. This clonotype originated in a man younger than 35 who had mild COVID-19 (a few samples of this study predate the infection). Cell type and time point are not known. The chain joins TRBV4-3 to TRBJ1-1; no definite D call. Sequencing input: PBMCs or a T cell subset sorted from them (not recorded which). The CDR3 protein is CASSQDGIQEAFF. CDR3 sequence (DNA): TGCGCCAGCAGCCAAGACGGTATTCAGGAAGCTTTCTTT.